This TCR beta chain was sequenced for a study of OX40 agonist ivuxolimab in advanced cancers. Some background on the complete study: Ivuxolimab, which targeted the costimulatory receptor OX40 (CD134), was an agonistic, fully human IgG2 monoclonal antibody. Intravenous ivuxolimab was administered to patients every 2 weeks at six dose levels: 0.01, 0.1, 0.3, 1.5, 3 and 10 mg/kg. Of the roughly 54 patients in dose escalation, about 19 had hepatocellular carcinoma, some 15 had melanoma, 9 had renal cell carcinoma and 9 had head and neck cancer. A male proportion of roughly 85% and a mean age of roughly 58 years, ranging from about 23 to 79, were recorded for the dose-escalation cohort. Prior anti-PD-1, anti-PD-L1 or anti-CTLA-4 therapy was permitted, and less than 45% of dose-escalation patients had received checkpoint inhibitors. Three dose-escalation patients achieved partial responses, one with hepatocellular carcinoma and two with cutaneous melanoma. The purpose of peripheral TCRbeta sequencing was to test whether ivuxolimab changed TCR sequence diversity and led to clonal T-cell expansion. The monotherapy dose-escalation portion (N ≈ 50 patients) of the phase I ivuxolimab trial is reported in the paper.

The trial excluded patients who had a history of autoimmune disease or were on systemic immunosuppression. Peripheral blood for TCR sequencing was collected from all dose cohorts at baseline, on cycle 4 day 1, and on cycle 7 day 1. The samples were drawn from a first-in-human, open-label, multicenter phase I dose-escalation trial of ivuxolimab. Adults with locally advanced or metastatic head and neck squamous cell, hepatocellular, melanoma or renal cell carcinoma were enrolled in the trial. Before TCR sequencing, CD4+ T cells and CD8+ T cells were sorted from peripheral blood as separate populations. The germline V end is reduced by 1 base and the J end by 2 bases; junction bases left unmatched: 4. Reading from cysteine to phenylalanine, the CDR3 counts 17 amino acids. Just the 51-base CDR3 DNA is kept, in frame starting at base 1. The germline V gene sets CDR1 to LGHNA and CDR2 to YNFKEQ. What the study reported, not specific to this receptor: Which antigens the clonally expanded peripheral T cells were specific for was not determined. In the 0.1-3.0 mg/kg groups, partial responders were among the patients with the lowest normalized peripheral clonal expansion, particularly in CD8+ T cells. At doses of 0.1 to 3.0 mg/kg, clonal expansion of both CD4+ and CD8+ blood T cells was observed from baseline to week 6. Low levels of normalized T-cell clonal expansion were also seen in some patients who did not respond. On average, CD8+ T cells showed more expanded clones than CD4+ T cells after ivuxolimab.

As to this clone: Which antigen it targets is not known. No much larger clonotype is one base removed from it; base qualities were not supplied.

For sequencing of the TCRbeta CDR3 region, genomic DNA was extracted from the sorted cells. The immunoSEQ Assay was used for sequencing of TCRbeta CDR3 regions. TCRdb holds this immuneACCESS table with in-frame rearrangements only. Some clones are missing; in checked studies, unresolved V genes explain under half, and the rest has no known cause. This sample gives fewer than 30,000 clones in total; approximately 81% of them show up just once. The top ten clones comprise 15% to 20% of the sample. The rearranged segments are TRBV4-2 and TRBJ2-5, with 13 junctional bases fitting TRBD2. The source of this sequence is an adult with an advanced solid tumor such as melanoma, head and neck, liver or kidney cancer. The sample consisted of CD4+ or CD8+ T cells sorted from blood, taken in a trial of the OX40 agonist ivuxolimab. The CDR3 protein sequence reads: CASSQGGTSGIQETQYF. The sequence in DNA is TGTGCCAGCAGCCAAGGGGGGACTAGCGGGATACAAGAGACCCAGTACTTC.